The rows below give T cell receptor beta chains drawn from one sample of a study of blood T cell repertoires in COVID-19. The table came from immunoSEQ multiplex PCR; TCRdb's copy has only in-frame clones and leaves some out. Of nearly 350,000 clones in the sample, roughly 90% were seen once. The sequencing sample was made of peripheral blood. These receptors originate from an older woman with COVID-19, enrolled during active disease. Each CDR3 is given with its conserved first and last residue. The D gene is left open where the match is weak. Clone size appears in some rows only: once, few, many, or a class for an expanded clone.

few	TRBV7-8	TRBD2	TRBJ2-1	TGTGCCAGCAGCCTACTACTAGCGGGGGGTGACTACGAGCAGTTCTTC	CASSLLLAGGDYEQFF
.	TRBV6-5	.	TRBJ1-3	TGTGCCAGCAGTTACGAGCTTCACTCTGGAAACACCATATATTTT	CASSYELHSGNTIYF
.	TRBV28	.	TRBJ2-6	TGTGCCAGCACGCGAAGGGGCTCTGGGGCCAACGTCCTGACTTTC	CASTRRGSGANVLTF
.	TRBV10-3	TRBD2	TRBJ2-1	TGTGCCATCAGCCAGGGACTAGCGGGGGGGCAGTCCCGGGCCAATGAGCAGTTCTTC	CAISQGLAGGQSRANEQFF
.	TRBV6-5	.	TRBJ1-5	TGTGCCAGCAGTGACTCACAGTGGAGCAATCAGCCCCAGCATTTT	CASSDSQWSNQPQHF
.	TRBV4-2	.	TRBJ1-5	TGTGCCAGCAGCCAAGCCCCCCAGGGCGGCAATCAGCCCCAGCATTTT	CASSQAPQGGNQPQHF
.	TRBV24-1	.	TRBJ2-2	TGTGCCACCAGTGATCCTGTCAGGGGCACCGGGGAGCTGTTTTTT	CATSDPVRGTGELFF
.	TRBV7-9	.	TRBJ1-1	TGTGCCAGCAGCTTAAAGGAGGGTATGGGGACTGAAGCTTTCTTT	CASSLKEGMGTEAFF
.	TRBV7-9	.	TRBJ2-1	TGTGCCAGCAGCTCACAAAGAGGGAGGTCCTCCTACAATGAGCAGTTCTTC	CASSSQRGRSSYNEQFF
.	TRBV29-1	.	TRBJ2-6	TGCAGCGTTGGAGCCTCTGGGGCCAACGTCCTGACTTTC	CSVGASGANVLTF
.	TRBV28	.	TRBJ1-5	TGTGCCAGCAGTTTCGGACAAGTCCAGCATTTT	CASSFGQVQHF
.	TRBV24-1	.	TRBJ1-2	TGTGCCACCAGTGAGAACGGCTATGGCTACACCTTC	CATSENGYGYTF
.	TRBV6-2/TRBV6-3	TRBD2	TRBJ2-7	TGTGCCAGCAGCTCAACCCCACTTCTAGCGGGGGAGTTCGAGGCCCCCCACTTC	CASSSTPLLAGEFEAPHF
.	TRBV6-5	.	TRBJ2-7	TGTGCCAGCGGACGGGGAGGGGGCGAGCAGTACTTC	CASGRGGGEQYF
.	TRBV5-1	.	TRBJ2-5	TGCGCCAGCAGAATCCCCCCGGAGACCCAGTACTTC	CASRIPPETQYF
.	TRBV11-3	TRBD1	TRBJ1-1	TGTGCCAGCAGCCAGGGGGGGAACACTGAAGCTTTCTTT	CASSQGGNTEAFF
.	TRBV13	.	TRBJ1-3	TGTGCCAGCAGCTTAGTCAGCGGGGGCTCTGGAAACACCATATATTTT	CASSLVSGGSGNTIYF
once	TRBV7-9	.	TRBJ2-7	TGTGCCAGCAGCTTAGGAGGGATTACGCGGGACGAGCAGTACTTC	CASSLGGITRDEQYF
few	TRBV19	TRBD1	TRBJ2-3	TGTGCCAGTAGTATAGCGGGACAGGGGGCCGGTACGCAGTATTTT	CASSIAGQGAGTQYF
.	TRBV21-1	.	TRBJ2-2	.	CASRVGSGTVNTGELFF
.	TRBV6-5	.	TRBJ2-7	TGTGCCAGTTCCAGTCGGACAGCCTACGAGCAGTACTTC	CASSSRTAYEQYF
.	TRBV7-2	.	TRBJ1-1	TGTGCCAGCAGCTTAGGACACGCGAACACTGAAGCTTTCTTT	CASSLGHANTEAFF
.	TRBV14	.	TRBJ2-7	TGTGCCAGCAGCCAAGAGCAGGGTTTGTACGAGCAGTACTTC	CASSQEQGLYEQYF
once	TRBV19	.	TRBJ2-7	TGTGCCAGTAGTATCAGTACTTGGAAGGGGGCGGGGGAGCAGTACTTC	CASSISTWKGAGEQYF
.	TRBV12-5	.	TRBJ2-3	TGTGCTAGTGGTCCAGGCACAGATACGCAGTATTTT	CASGPGTDTQYF
.	TRBV28	.	TRBJ2-1	TGTGCCAGCAGTTTTGAACAGGTGTACAATGAGCAGTTCTTC	CASSFEQVYNEQFF
.	TRBV7-9	TRBD1	TRBJ2-3	TGTGCCAGCAGCCAGGACAGGGTGGGGACAGATACGCAGTATTTT	CASSQDRVGTDTQYF
.	TRBV9	.	TRBJ2-7	TGTGCCAGCAGCGTCTCGAACGGAGAGTTCTACGAGCAGTACTTC	CASSVSNGEFYEQYF
.	TRBV5-4	TRBD1	TRBJ1-1	TGTGCCAGCAGCTCAGGGACAGGGGTGAACACTGAAGCTTTCTTT	CASSSGTGVNTEAFF
once	TRBV24-1	TRBD1	TRBJ2-5	TGTGCCACCAGTGACCCTGGGACAGGGAGAGAGACCCAGTACTTC	CATSDPGTGRETQYF
once	TRBV6-2/TRBV6-3	.	TRBJ1-2	TGTGCCAGCAGTTCGTGGGGGCCTGATGGCTACACCTTC	CASSSWGPDGYTF
.	TRBV2	.	TRBJ1-1	TGTGCCAGCAGTAGCTCTGGGGGCTCGAACACTGAAGCTTTCTTT	CASSSSGGSNTEAFF
.	TRBV5-5	.	TRBJ2-7	TGTGCCAGCAGCCCTAGTACGGGTTCCTACGAGCAGTACTTC	CASSPSTGSYEQYF
.	TRBV19	.	TRBJ2-7	TGTGCCAGTAGTGTGAAGGGGGACGAGCAGTACTTC	CASSVKGDEQYF
.	TRBV28	TRBD1	TRBJ2-7	TGTGCCAGCAGTAAACCCGGGACAGGGGTTTTCTACGAGCAGTACTTC	CASSKPGTGVFYEQYF
.	TRBV29-1	TRBD1	TRBJ2-7	TGCAGCGTTCTGGGACAGGGTGTCCACGAGCAGTACTTC	CSVLGQGVHEQYF
.	TRBV30	.	TRBJ1-1	TGTGCCTGGAAGGCAGGGGTGAACACTGAAGCTTTCTTT	CAWKAGVNTEAFF
.	TRBV6-1	.	TRBJ1-1	TGTGCCAGCAGTGATAGAATGAGAACTGAAGCTTTCTTT	CASSDRMRTEAFF
.	TRBV29-1	TRBD1	TRBJ1-1	TGCAGCGTTGTCCTTAGGGGCAGGGGGCGATGGGGCATGAACACTGAAGCTTTCTTT	CSVVLRGRGRWGMNTEAFF
once	TRBV10-3	.	TRBJ1-2	TGTGCCATCAGTGAGCCCACCCGGGGTGATGGCTACACCTTC	CAISEPTRGDGYTF
.	TRBV2	.	TRBJ1-5	TGTGCCAGCAGTGAAGCTGGTAGACAGCCCCAGCATTTT	CASSEAGRQPQHF
few	TRBV7-2	TRBD1	TRBJ1-3	TGTGCCAGCAGCCTCCCAGGGGGTGGAAACACCATATATTTT	CASSLPGGGNTIYF
.	TRBV6-5	TRBD1	TRBJ1-1	TGTGCCAGCCCGGGACAGGTGAACACTGAAGCTTTCTTT	CASPGQVNTEAFF
.	TRBV10-2	TRBD2	TRBJ2-7	TGCGCCAGCAGTGGATCCGCTAGCGGGGGCCCCCTCTCCTACGAGCAGTACTTC	CASSGSASGGPLSYEQYF
.	TRBV2	.	TRBJ1-4	TGTGCCAGCAACCAGGGTGTTCGGGAAAAACTGTTTTTT	CASNQGVREKLFF
.	TRBV28	.	TRBJ1-5	TGTGCCAGCACAGAAGTTAGCAATCAGCCCCAGCATTTT	CASTEVSNQPQHF
.	TRBV7-9	TRBD2	TRBJ2-7	TGTGCCAGCAGCCCGGCAGCGGGGCCAACATACGAGCAGTACTTC	CASSPAAGPTYEQYF
.	TRBV10-3	.	TRBJ1-1	TGTGCCATCAGGACAGAGAGGAACACTGAAGCTTTCTTT	CAIRTERNTEAFF
.	TRBV27	TRBD1	TRBJ1-3	TGTGCCAGCAGTATGACAGGGGGCCACTCTGGAAACACCATATATTTT	CASSMTGGHSGNTIYF
.	TRBV2	.	TRBJ2-7	TGTGCCAGTCTGACAGGGAGGGAGCAGTACTTC	CASLTGREQYF
.	TRBV28	TRBD1	TRBJ1-2	TGTGCCAGCAGCCTTTCACAGGGGGACTATGGCTACACCTTC	CASSLSQGDYGYTF